Here is one T cell receptor beta chain with its context. This entry is derived from a study of blood T cell repertoires in COVID-19. Study information: The United States, Italy and Spain were the sources of the acute and convalescent COVID-19 samples.

Per the original data handling: It was from reference gene primer amplification that nucleated cell counts were estimated. TCRdb's table, derived via immunoSEQ multiplex PCR, lists solely in-frame clones and lacks some. That table supplies the V and J calls and clone size; D and trimming were determined from the DNA. The profile shows approximately 160,000 clones, 81% of them singletons. Germline CDR1 is DFQATT and CDR2 is SNEGSKA (reference sequence). Trimming stripped 5 bases from V and 1 base from J, with 5 bases between. The CDR3 contains 11 residues. The gene calls are TRBV20-1 and TRBJ1-2; unclear D gene. Sequenced input: peripheral blood. The TCR sequence derives from a man aged 60 to 69 with active or convalescent COVID-19. The DNA of the CDR3 is TGCAGTGCTGAGGGTAACTATGGCTACACCTTC. Translation: CSAEGNYGYTF.